The 9 T cell receptor beta chains presented below share a single source sample, sequenced in a study of blood T cell repertoires in COVID-19. Profiling relied on immunoSEQ multiplex PCR, and the TCRdb table lists in-frame clones only, not all of them. Of about 260,000 clones detected, around 90% appear once; the ten largest clones hold less than 0.9%. The sequencing sample was made of PBMCs or T cells enriched from blood (not recorded which). The origin of the receptors is a man in his forties or fifties who had been exposed to COVID-19.

The chain combines TRBV11-3 with TRBJ1-3, with 7 bases lining up with TRBD1. CDR1 is SGHNT and CDR2 is YENEEA in the germline V gene. The CDR3 length is 16 residues. The V and J ends lost 5 bases and 4 bases, in that order; junction bases with no gene match: 11. In DNA form, the CDR3 reads TGTGCCAGCAGCCGCAGTGAGGGGGCGCTCGGAAACACCATATATTTT. It specifies CASSRSEGALGNTIYF.

The V gene is TRBV7-2, the J gene TRBJ2-1; D might be TRBD1 (5 bases). Trimming shortened V by 5 bases and J by 3 bases, and 17 bases separated the two germline ends. Looked up from germline, CDR1 is SGHTA and CDR2 is FQGNSA. The CDR3 consists of 16 residues. The CDR3 spells CASSRPRGTNYNEQFF. CDR3 DNA: TGTGCCAGCAGCCGCCCAAGGGGAACAAACTACAATGAGCAGTTCTTC.

The chain recombines TRBV28 with TRBJ1-4; possible D gene TRBD1, 5 bases. CDR1 and CDR2 from the germline V gene are MDHEN and SYDVKM. V was shortened by 5 bases and J by 8 bases, with 12 bases between the two germline ends. CDR3 length equals 13 residues. CDR3 DNA sequence: TGTGCCAGCAGTCGGACAATCCGAGAAAAACTGTTTTTT. It codes for CASSRTIREKLFF.

The chain carries TRBV15 and TRBJ1-4; tentative D call: TRBD1 (5 bases). Per the germline V gene, CDR1 is LNHNV and CDR2 is YYDKDF (reference sequence). V lost 0 bases to trimming and J lost 0 bases, with 14 bases between them. The CDR3 contains 18 residues. DNA of the CDR3: TGTGCCACCAGCAGAGAGGCAGGGAGGGACCCAACTAATGAAAAACTGTTTTTT. This gives the protein CATSREAGRDPTNEKLFF.

The genes are TRBV5-1 and TRBJ2-7; 9 bases are a match to TRBD2. J lost 5 bases, V lost 1 base, and 4 bases had no gene match. Germline CDR1 reads SGHRS; CDR2 reads YFSETQ. CDR3 size: 14 residues. For the CDR3, the DNA is TGCGCCAGCAGCTTGATGCTAGCGGGGAACGAGCAGTACTTC. Translation gives CASSLMLAGNEQYF.

The chain uses TRBV5-1 and TRBJ2-7; 9 nucleotides align to TRBD1. The V and J ends lost 4 bases and 4 bases, in that order; junction bases with no gene match: 9. Germline loops: CDR1 SGHRS, CDR2 YFSETQ. The CDR3 is 15 amino acids. DNA for the CDR3: TGCGCCAGCAGCAACCCCGGGACAGGGTATTACGAGCAGTACTTC. As protein: CASSNPGTGYYEQYF.

The chain links TRBV19 to TRBJ1-1, with D possibly TRBD1 on 6 matching bases. There are 14 residues in the CDR3. Germline V CDR1 and CDR2: LNHDA, SQIVND (reference sequence). The ends were cut back, 6 bases at V and 0 bases at J, with 11 bases in the middle. CDR3 residues: CASRQGRVNTEAFF. CDR3 DNA: TGTGCCAGTAGACAGGGTAGGGTGAACACTGAAGCTTTCTTT.

In this sample, this clone turned up once. The CDR3 here is CASSLKRGESYNEQFF. The DNA for the CDR3 is TGTGCCAGCAGCTTGAAACGGGGGGAATCCTACAATGAGCAGTTCTTC. The rearrangement joins TRBV5-4 to TRBJ2-1, with 7 bases lining up with TRBD2. This CDR3 region has 16 residues. Germline lookup yields CDR1 SGHNT and CDR2 YYREEE (reference sequence). The V and J ends lost 1 base and 1 base, in that order; junction bases with no gene match: 5. Full variable domain (missing parts from reference TRBV5-4 and TRBJ2-1): ETGVTQSPTHLIKTRGQQVTLRCSSQSGHNTVSWYQQALGQGPQFIFQYYREEENGRGNFPPRFSGLQFPNYSSELNVNALELDDSALYLCASSLKRGESYNEQFFGPGTRLTVL.

This clone was counted between two and nine times. The chain links TRBV14 to TRBJ1-1; D is uncertain. The V end was cut by 0 bases, the J end by 3 bases, with 8 bases between. In germline, CDR1 is SGHDN, CDR2 FVKESK. CDR3 length: 14 amino acids. The CDR3 here is CASSQDRGDTEAFF. CDR3 DNA sequence: TGTGCCAGCAGCCAAGATCGAGGAGACACTGAAGCTTTCTTT.